This is a list of T cell receptor beta chains from one sample in a study of beta chain features in type 1 diabetes. Libraries were prepared by immunoSEQ multiplex PCR; TCRdb keeps only in-frame clonotypes and omits some of them. The repertoire holds some 660,000 clones, 11% to 15% seen once, with 0.035% to 0.045% in the top ten. Sequenced: naive CD4+ T cells from blood. All receptors derive from a man younger than 35 with type 1 diabetes. CDR3s include the opening cysteine and the closing phenylalanine or tryptophan. The order of the fields is CDR3 length, clone size, J gene, V gene, D gene, CDR3 protein, CDR3 DNA. The D gene is left open where the match is weak. Size is omitted from some rows. Given values are once, few, many or a class for expanded clones.

len: 13
abundance: .
j_gene: TRBJ2-2
v_gene: TRBV5-1
d_gene: .
CDR3aa: CASSSYPPGELFF
CDR3nt: TGCGCCAGCAGCTCGTACCCGCCCGGGGAGCTGTTTTTT

len: 15
abundance: .
j_gene: TRBJ2-2
v_gene: TRBV5-1
d_gene: .
CDR3aa: CASSSLPGHRSGVFF
CDR3nt: TGCGCCAGCAGCTCCCTTCCGGGACATCGGTCGGGGGTGTTTTTT

len: 15
abundance: .
j_gene: TRBJ1-3
v_gene: TRBV27
d_gene: .
CDR3aa: CASSLGGNSGNTIYF
CDR3nt: TGTGCCAGCAGTTTAGGCGGTAACTCTGGAAACACCATATATTTT

len: 13
abundance: .
j_gene: TRBJ2-5
v_gene: TRBV6-1
d_gene: .
CDR3aa: CASMRAVQETQYF
CDR3nt: TGTGCCAGCATGAGGGCAGTCCAAGAGACCCAGTACTTC

len: 13
abundance: few
j_gene: TRBJ2-5
v_gene: TRBV28
d_gene: .
CDR3aa: CASTRGGQETQYF
CDR3nt: TGTGCCAGCACCCGAGGAGGCCAAGAGACCCAGTACTTC

len: 11
abundance: few
j_gene: TRBJ1-2
v_gene: TRBV2
d_gene: .
CDR3aa: CASSANYGYTF
CDR3nt: TGTGCCAGCAGCGCTAACTATGGCTACACCTTC

len: 17
abundance: few
j_gene: TRBJ2-1
v_gene: TRBV4-1
d_gene: TRBD2
CDR3aa: CASSQKGSGGADNEQFF
CDR3nt: TGCGCCAGCAGCCAAAAGGGTAGCGGGGGGGCAGACAATGAGCAGTTCTTC

len: 14
abundance: .
j_gene: TRBJ2-7
v_gene: TRBV5-4
d_gene: TRBD2
CDR3aa: CASRVAGGRYEQYF
CDR3nt: TGTGCCAGCAGGGTAGCGGGAGGAAGGTACGAGCAGTACTTC

len: 14
abundance: .
j_gene: TRBJ1-2
v_gene: TRBV18
d_gene: .
CDR3aa: CASSPGAGDYGYTF
CDR3nt: TGTGCCAGCTCACCAGGGGCAGGGGACTATGGCTACACCTTC

len: 16
abundance: few
j_gene: TRBJ2-3
v_gene: TRBV4-3
d_gene: .
CDR3aa: CASSQDGPQSTDTQYF
CDR3nt: TGCGCCAGCAGCCAAGATGGTCCCCAGAGCACAGATACGCAGTATTTT

len: 14
abundance: .
j_gene: TRBJ1-4
v_gene: TRBV11-2
d_gene: .
CDR3aa: CASSLDPENEKLFF
CDR3nt: TGTGCCAGCAGCTTAGATCCTGAGAATGAAAAACTGTTTTTT